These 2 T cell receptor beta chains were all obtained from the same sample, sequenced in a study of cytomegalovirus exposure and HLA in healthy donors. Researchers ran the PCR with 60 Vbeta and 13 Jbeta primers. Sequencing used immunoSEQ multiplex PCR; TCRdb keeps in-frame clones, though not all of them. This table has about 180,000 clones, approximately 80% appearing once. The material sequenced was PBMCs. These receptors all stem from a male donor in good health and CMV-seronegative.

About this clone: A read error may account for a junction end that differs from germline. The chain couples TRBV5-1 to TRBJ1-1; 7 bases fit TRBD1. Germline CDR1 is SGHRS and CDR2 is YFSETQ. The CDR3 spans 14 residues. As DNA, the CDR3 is TGCGCCAGCAGCTTGGGGGGACAGAACCCTGAAGCTTTCTTT. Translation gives CASSLGGQNPEAFF.

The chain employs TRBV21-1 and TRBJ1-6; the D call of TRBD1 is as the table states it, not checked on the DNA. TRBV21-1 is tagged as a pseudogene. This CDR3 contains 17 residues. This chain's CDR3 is CASSNRGQTLYNSPLHF. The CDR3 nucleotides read TGTGCCAGCAGCAATAGGGGACAGACCCTTTATAATTCACCCCTCCACTTT.